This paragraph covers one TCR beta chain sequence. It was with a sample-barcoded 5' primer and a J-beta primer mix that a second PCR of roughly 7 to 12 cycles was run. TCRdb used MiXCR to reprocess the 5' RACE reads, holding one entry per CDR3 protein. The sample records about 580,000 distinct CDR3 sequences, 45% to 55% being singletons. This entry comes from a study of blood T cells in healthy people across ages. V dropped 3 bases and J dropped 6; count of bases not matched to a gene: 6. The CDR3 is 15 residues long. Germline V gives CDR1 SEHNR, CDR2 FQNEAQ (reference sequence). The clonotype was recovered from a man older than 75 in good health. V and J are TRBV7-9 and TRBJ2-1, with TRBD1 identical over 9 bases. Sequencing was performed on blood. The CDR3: CASSFGTGFGNEQFF. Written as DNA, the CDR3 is TGTGCCAGCAGCTTTGGGACAGGGTTTGGCAATGAGCAGTTCTTC.